These T cell receptor beta chains were read from a single sample in a study of cytomegalovirus exposure and HLA in healthy donors. TCRdb keeps only in-frame clones here, not all; method: immunoSEQ multiplex PCR. There are about 130,000 clones in the sample; just under 75% occur only once, and 4.5% to 5% lies in the top ten. Sequenced input: PBMCs. Receptors were obtained from a man aged 55-75 years in good health and CMV-seropositive. The CDR3 runs from the conserved cysteine through the conserved F or W. D genes are given only for firm matches. Some rows have no size entry. The others give once, few or many, or a class for an expanded clone.

D	size	V	J	CDR3	DNA
.	.	TRBV6-5	TRBJ2-2	CASSRGAGELFF	TGTGCCAGCAGTCGCGGGGCCGGGGAGCTGTTTTTT
TRBD1	.	TRBV6-1	TRBJ2-7	CASRKTGSDEQYF	TGTGCCAGCAGGAAGACAGGGTCGGACGAGCAGTACTTC
.	.	TRBV5-6	TRBJ1-6	CASSLGYVLLPLHF	TGTGCCAGCAGCTTGGGGTACGTTTTACTACCCCTCCACTTT
TRBD1	.	TRBV10-3	TRBJ2-7	CAISEPPGQDYEQYF	TGTGCCATCAGTGAACCTCCGGGACAGGACTACGAGCAGTACTTC
TRBD1	.	TRBV9	TRBJ1-2	CASSLGQGHYGYTF	TGTGCCAGCAGCTTAGGACAGGGGCACTATGGCTACACCTTC
.	once	TRBV6-4	TRBJ2-3	CASSDGGSTDTQYF	TGTGCCAGCAGTGACGGCGGTTCCACAGATACGCAGTATTTT
TRBD2	.	TRBV19	TRBJ2-7	CASSPSSGSYEQYF	TGTGCCAGTAGTCCTTCTAGCGGGTCCTACGAGCAGTACTTC
.	.	TRBV6-5	TRBJ2-5	CASSRGREQTQYF	TGTGCCAGCAGCCGGGGACGGGAGCAGACCCAGTACTTC
TRBD1	.	TRBV6-1	TRBJ2-1	CAGGGQGVYNEQFF	TGTGCCGGGGGCGGACAGGGGGTTTACAATGAGCAGTTCTTC
.	.	TRBV5-1	TRBJ1-1	CASSTGGGMNTEAFF	TGCGCCAGCAGTACGGGGGGGGGAATGAACACTGAAGCTTTCTTT
TRBD1	.	TRBV4-1	TRBJ1-3	CASSPRDRGFLSSGNTIYF	TGCGCCAGCAGCCCTAGGGACAGGGGTTTTCTGAGCTCTGGAAACACCATATATTTT
TRBD1	.	TRBV7-2	TRBJ2-5	CASSLHSGQGAETQYF	TGTGCCAGCAGCCTACACTCGGGACAGGGGGCAGAGACCCAGTACTTC
.	.	TRBV30	TRBJ1-2	CAWSVGSSWGDHYGYTF	TGTGCCTGGAGTGTAGGTTCTTCTTGGGGGGACCACTATGGCTACACCTTC
.	.	TRBV5-6	TRBJ1-1	CASSLVQGEAFF	TGTGCCAGCAGCTTGGTGCAGGGTGAAGCTTTCTTT
.	once	TRBV28	TRBJ1-6	CASGPRGSYNSPLHF	TGTGCCAGCGGGCCCAGGGGATCCTATAATTCACCCCTCCACTTT
.	.	TRBV6-1	TRBJ1-2	CASSPQGLDGYTF	TGTGCCAGCAGTCCACAGGGTCTGGATGGCTACACCTTC
.	.	TRBV5-4	TRBJ1-6	CASSGGSSPLHF	TGTGCCAGTAGTGGCGGGAGTTCACCCCTCCACTTT
.	.	TRBV19	TRBJ2-5	CASGRDQETQYF	TGTGCCAGTGGCCGGGACCAAGAGACCCAGTACTTC
.	.	TRBV30	TRBJ2-5	CAWSVGWETQYF	TGTGCCTGGAGTGTCGGTTGGGAGACCCAGTACTTC
TRBD1	.	TRBV5-1	TRBJ2-7	CASSWGTGYEQYF	TGCGCCAGCAGCTGGGGGACAGGATACGAGCAGTACTTC
TRBD1	few	TRBV28	TRBJ1-2	CASSYRTGPYTF	TGTGCCAGCAGCTACCGGACAGGTCCCTACACCTTC
.	few	TRBV6-5	TRBJ1-5	CASSMVQRNQPQHF	TGTGCCAGCAGTATGGTACAGCGCAATCAGCCCCAGCATTTT
TRBD1	.	TRBV5-5	TRBJ1-6	CASSLGPVIGGADSPLHF	TGTGCCAGCAGCTTGGGCCCCGTGATAGGGGGCGCAGATTCACCCCTCCACTTT
.	once	TRBV11-2	TRBJ1-5	CASSLVGGNQPQHF	TGTGCCAGCAGCTTAGTCGGGGGCAATCAGCCCCAGCATTTT
.	.	TRBV18	TRBJ2-5	CASSPVDSLSQETQYF	TGTGCCAGCTCACCAGTGGACAGTCTCTCCCAAGAGACCCAGTACTTC
.	.	TRBV2	TRBJ2-1	CASLLYNEQFF	TGTGCCAGCCTGTTATACAATGAGCAGTTCTTC
.	few	TRBV7-2	TRBJ1-1	CASSPGFGYTEAFF	TGTGCCAGCAGCCCGGGGTTTGGGTACACTGAAGCTTTCTTT
.	once	TRBV11-2	TRBJ2-7	CASSLNRLYEQYF	TGTGCCAGCAGCTTAAACAGGCTCTACGAGCAGTACTTC
TRBD2	.	TRBV9	TRBJ2-1	CASSSRLAGLGNEQFF	TGTGCCAGCAGCTCCCGACTAGCGGGGCTCGGCAATGAGCAGTTCTTC
TRBD1	.	TRBV4-2	TRBJ2-2	CASSQTTGTGYRELFF	TGTGCCAGCAGCCAGACGACAGGGACGGGTTACCGGGAGCTGTTTTTT
.	few	TRBV30	TRBJ1-4	CAWSVGGAGKLFF	TGTGCCTGGAGTGTTGGGGGCGCGGGAAAACTGTTTTTT
TRBD2	many	TRBV7-3	TRBJ2-3	CASSSRLAGGGTGSQYF	TGTGCCAGCAGCTCCCGACTAGCGGGGGGGGGTACAGGTTCGCAGTATTTT
.	.	TRBV5-1	TRBJ1-1	CASRNTGSNTEAFF	TGCGCCAGCAGAAATACAGGGTCGAACACTGAAGCTTTCTTT
.	few	TRBV9	TRBJ1-2	CASSEPTVNYGYTF	TGTGCCAGCAGCGAACCAACAGTTAACTATGGCTACACCTTC
TRBD1	.	TRBV2	TRBJ1-3	CASSVDRGSGNTIYF	TGTGCCAGCAGCGTTGACAGGGGATCTGGAAACACCATATATTTT
TRBD2	.	TRBV7-6	TRBJ2-3	CASSLGSGGAFSTDTQYF	TGTGCCAGCAGCTTAGGTAGCGGGGGGGCCTTTAGCACAGATACGCAGTATTTT
.	.	TRBV5-1	TRBJ2-5	CASSPNRSPGPQYF	TGCGCCAGCAGCCCGAACAGGTCTCCCGGGCCCCAGTACTTC
.	.	TRBV2	TRBJ2-5	CASSLSRWETQYF	TGTGCCAGCAGCCTGTCCAGGTGGGAGACCCAGTACTTC
TRBD1	.	TRBV11-3	TRBJ1-1	CASSYRQGTEAFF	TGTGCCAGCAGCTACCGACAGGGAACTGAAGCTTTCTTT
.	.	TRBV28	TRBJ1-6	CASSLLGSPRVDSPLHF	TGTGCCAGCAGTTTGCTTGGCAGCCCGAGGGTTGATTCACCCCTCCACTTT
.	.	TRBV19	TRBJ1-5	CASSINSGQPQHF	TGTGCCAGTAGTATAAATAGCGGACAGCCCCAGCATTTT
.	.	TRBV20-1	TRBJ2-7	CSARAYEQYF	TGCAGTGCTAGGGCTTACGAGCAGTACTTC
.	.	TRBV6-5	TRBJ1-6	CASSSGNSPLHF	TGTGCCAGCAGCTCGGGGAATTCACCCCTCCACTTT
.	.	TRBV2	TRBJ1-1	CASSLTAEAFF	TGTGCCAGCAGTTTGACAGCTGAAGCTTTCTTT
TRBD2	few	TRBV2	TRBJ2-7	CASSDLHGTSGSEQYF	TGTGCCAGCAGTGATCTCCACGGGACTAGCGGCTCCGAGCAGTACTTC
.	.	TRBV15	TRBJ2-7	CATSKWSESVEQYF	TGTGCCACCAGCAAGTGGTCGGAGTCAGTTGAGCAGTACTTC
TRBD2	.	TRBV5-1	TRBJ2-2	CASSLVPSSGGAVNTGELFF	TGCGCCAGCAGCTTGGTACCCTCTAGCGGGGGGGCCGTAAACACCGGGGAGCTGTTTTTT
TRBD1	.	TRBV9	TRBJ2-1	CASSSRTGGADEQFF	TGTGCCAGCAGCTCCCGGACAGGGGGAGCGGATGAGCAGTTCTTC
TRBD1	few	TRBV27	TRBJ2-3	CASSLTGVAQYF	TGTGCCAGCAGTTTAACAGGGGTCGCGCAGTATTTT
.	.	TRBV25-1	TRBJ2-7	CASRETGSYEQYF	TGTGCCAGCAGGGAGACGGGCTCCTACGAGCAGTACTTC
.	.	TRBV19	TRBJ1-1	CASSPFSLVNTEAFF	TGTGCCAGTAGCCCATTTAGTCTGGTGAACACTGAAGCTTTCTTT
TRBD1	few	TRBV6-4	TRBJ2-2	CASSPRTGMNTGELFF	TGTGCCAGCAGCCCAAGGACAGGGATGAACACCGGGGAGCTGTTTTTT
.	few	TRBV6-6	TRBJ1-1	CASSYTNTEAFF	TGTGCCAGCAGTTACACAAACACTGAAGCTTTCTTT
TRBD1	.	TRBV6-1	TRBJ1-2	CASSELGSTGGAGGRGYTF	TGTGCCAGCAGTGAATTGGGCTCGACAGGGGGCGCGGGAGGAAGAGGCTACACCTTC
TRBD2	.	TRBV6-6	TRBJ2-3	CASRTSGGVADTQYF	TGTGCCAGCAGAACTAGCGGGGGAGTAGCAGATACGCAGTATTTT
.	few	TRBV2	TRBJ2-7	CASKTQGHEQYF	TGTGCCAGCAAGACCCAGGGCCACGAGCAGTACTTC
TRBD1	.	TRBV25-1	TRBJ1-3	CASSAQGGFPSGNTIYF	TGTGCCAGCAGTGCCCAGGGGGGCTTCCCCTCAGGAAACACCATATATTTT
.	.	TRBV28	TRBJ1-1	CASSPQWTVWTEAFF	TGTGCCAGCAGTCCACAATGGACAGTTTGGACTGAAGCTTTCTTT
.	.	TRBV28	TRBJ2-7	CASSPDGLSYEQYF	TGTGCCAGCAGTCCGGACGGACTCTCCTACGAGCAGTACTTC